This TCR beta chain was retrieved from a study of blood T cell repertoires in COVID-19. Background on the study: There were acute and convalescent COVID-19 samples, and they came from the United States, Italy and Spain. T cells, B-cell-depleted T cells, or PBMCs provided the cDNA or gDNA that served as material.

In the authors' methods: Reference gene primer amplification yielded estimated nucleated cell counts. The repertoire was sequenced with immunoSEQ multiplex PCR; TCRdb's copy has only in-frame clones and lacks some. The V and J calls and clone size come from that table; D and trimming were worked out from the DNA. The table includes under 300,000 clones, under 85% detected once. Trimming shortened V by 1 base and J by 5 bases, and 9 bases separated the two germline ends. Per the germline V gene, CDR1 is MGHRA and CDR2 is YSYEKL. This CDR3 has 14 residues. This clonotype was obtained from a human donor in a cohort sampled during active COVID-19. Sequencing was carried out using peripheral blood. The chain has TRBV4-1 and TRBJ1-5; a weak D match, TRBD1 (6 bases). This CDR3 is CASSQVNRDQPQHF. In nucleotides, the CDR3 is TGCGCCAGCAGCCAAGTTAACAGGGATCAGCCCCAGCATTTT.